This record looks at one T cell receptor beta chain sequence and its context. As for time point: blood 4 weeks post-SBRT, at nephrectomy. The sample's treatment: 15 Gy SBRT to primary tumor, nephrectomy 4 weeks later. Nephrectomy followed 15 Gy stereotactic body radiation by 4 weeks. The table came from immunoSEQ multiplex PCR; TCRdb's copy has only in-frame clones and leaves some out. The table lists approximately 65,000 clones, over 60% of them singletons. These data come from a study of radiation and T cells in renal cell carcinoma. Germline V lookup: CDR1 MGHDK, CDR2 SYGVNS. V lost 1 base, J lost 10 bases, and 9 bases stayed unmatched. The CDR3 consists of 17 residues.

The sequencing used blood, collected from a patient whose treatment included radiotherapy and nephrectomy. The chain has TRBV25-1 and TRBJ2-1; 14 bases map to TRBD2. This TCR was sampled from a man aged 55 to 70 with renal cell carcinoma. In DNA form, the CDR3 reads TGTGCCAGCAGTGAATGGGGGGGGACTAGCGGGAGTCAGGAGCAGTTCTTC. Encoded protein: CASSEWGGTSGSQEQFF. The variable domain in full, with the rest retrieved from reference TRBV25-1 and TRBJ2-1, is EADIYQTPRYLVIGTGKKITLECSQTMGHDKMYWYQQDPGMELHLIHYSYGVNSTEKGDLSSESTVSRIRTEHFPLTLESARPSHTSQYLCASSEWGGTSGSQEQFFGPGTRLTVL.